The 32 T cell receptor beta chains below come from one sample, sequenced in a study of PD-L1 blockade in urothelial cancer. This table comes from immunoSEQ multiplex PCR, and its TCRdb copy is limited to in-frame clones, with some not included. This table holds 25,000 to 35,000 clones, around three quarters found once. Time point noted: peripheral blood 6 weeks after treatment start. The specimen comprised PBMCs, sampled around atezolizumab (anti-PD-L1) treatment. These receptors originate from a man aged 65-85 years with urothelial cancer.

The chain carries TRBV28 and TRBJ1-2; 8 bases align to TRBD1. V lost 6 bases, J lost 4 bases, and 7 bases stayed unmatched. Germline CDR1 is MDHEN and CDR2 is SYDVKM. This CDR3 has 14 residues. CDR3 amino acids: CASSGQGVFYGYTF. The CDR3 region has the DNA TGTGCCAGCAGCGGACAGGGTGTATTCTATGGCTACACCTTC.

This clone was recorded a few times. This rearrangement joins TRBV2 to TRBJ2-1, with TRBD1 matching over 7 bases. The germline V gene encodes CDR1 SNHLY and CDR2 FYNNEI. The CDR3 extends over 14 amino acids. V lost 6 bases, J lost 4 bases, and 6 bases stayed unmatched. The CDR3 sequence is CASRARDSYNEQFF. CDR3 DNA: TGTGCCAGCAGAGCCCGGGACAGTTACAATGAGCAGTTCTTC.

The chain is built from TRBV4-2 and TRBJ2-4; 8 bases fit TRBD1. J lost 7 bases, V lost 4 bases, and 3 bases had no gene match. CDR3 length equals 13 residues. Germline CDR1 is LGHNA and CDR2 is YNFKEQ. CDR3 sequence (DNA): TGTGCCAGCAGCCTGCGGACAGGGAACATTCAGTACTTC. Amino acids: CASSLRTGNIQYF.

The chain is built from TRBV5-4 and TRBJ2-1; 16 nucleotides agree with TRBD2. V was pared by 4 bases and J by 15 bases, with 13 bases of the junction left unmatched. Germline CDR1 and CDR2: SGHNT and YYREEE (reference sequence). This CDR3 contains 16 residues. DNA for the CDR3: TGTGCCAGCAGCCTGGGACTAGCGGGAGGGGCCGCCGTGTTGTTCTTC. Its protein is CASSLGLAGGAAVLFF.

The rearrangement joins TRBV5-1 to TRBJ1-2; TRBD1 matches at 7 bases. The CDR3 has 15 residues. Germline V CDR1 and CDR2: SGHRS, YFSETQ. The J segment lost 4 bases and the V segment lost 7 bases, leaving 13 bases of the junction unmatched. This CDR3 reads CASGDRTGNLYGYTF. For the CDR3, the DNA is TGCGCCAGCGGCGACAGGACAGGAAACCTCTATGGCTACACCTTC.

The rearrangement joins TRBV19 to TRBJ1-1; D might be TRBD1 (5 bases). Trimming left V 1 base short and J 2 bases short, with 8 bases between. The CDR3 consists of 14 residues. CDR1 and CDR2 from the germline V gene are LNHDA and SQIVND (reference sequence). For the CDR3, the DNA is TGTGCCAGTAGTATAGGGACACGTAACACTGAAGCTTTCTTT. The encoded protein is CASSIGTRNTEAFF.

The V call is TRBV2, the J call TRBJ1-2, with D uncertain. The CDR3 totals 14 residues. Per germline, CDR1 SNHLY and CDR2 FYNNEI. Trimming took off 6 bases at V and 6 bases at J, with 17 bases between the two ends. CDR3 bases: TGTGCCAGCAGCCCTCAGTCAAACGTCAATGGCTACACCTTC. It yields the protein CASSPQSNVNGYTF.

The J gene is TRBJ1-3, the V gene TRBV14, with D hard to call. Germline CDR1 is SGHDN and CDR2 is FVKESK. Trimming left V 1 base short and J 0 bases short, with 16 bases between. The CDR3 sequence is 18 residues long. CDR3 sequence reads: CASSQGIFEVTSGNTIYF. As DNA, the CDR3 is TGTGCCAGCAGCCAAGGGATATTTGAGGTCACCTCTGGAAACACCATATATTTT.

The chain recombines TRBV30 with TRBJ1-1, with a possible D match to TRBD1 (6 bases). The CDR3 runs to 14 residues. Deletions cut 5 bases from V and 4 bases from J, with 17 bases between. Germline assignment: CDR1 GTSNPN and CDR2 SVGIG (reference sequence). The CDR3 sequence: CAWGLDRRSTEAFF. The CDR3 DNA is TGTGCCTGGGGACTTGACAGGAGAAGCACTGAAGCTTTCTTT.

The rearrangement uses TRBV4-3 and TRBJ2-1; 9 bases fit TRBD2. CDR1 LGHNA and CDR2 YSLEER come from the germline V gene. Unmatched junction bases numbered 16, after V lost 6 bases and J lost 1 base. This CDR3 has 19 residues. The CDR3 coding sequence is TGCGCCAGCAGTTGGGTTTTAGCGGGGGCCAACTCTTCCTACAATGAGCAGTTCTTC. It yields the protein CASSWVLAGANSSYNEQFF.

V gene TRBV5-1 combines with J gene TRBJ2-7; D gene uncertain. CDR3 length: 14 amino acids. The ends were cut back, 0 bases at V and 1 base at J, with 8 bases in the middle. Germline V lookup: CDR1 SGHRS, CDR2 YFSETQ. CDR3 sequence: CASSLVPGSYEQYF. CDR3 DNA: TGCGCCAGCAGCTTGGTGCCAGGTTCCTACGAGCAGTACTTC.

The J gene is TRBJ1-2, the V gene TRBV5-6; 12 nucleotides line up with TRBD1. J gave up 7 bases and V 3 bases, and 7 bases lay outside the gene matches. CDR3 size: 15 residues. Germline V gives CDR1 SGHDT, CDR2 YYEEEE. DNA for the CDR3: TGTGCCAGCAGCTGGGGGACAGGGGGCTTGGGTGGCTACACCTTC. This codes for CASSWGTGGLGGYTF.

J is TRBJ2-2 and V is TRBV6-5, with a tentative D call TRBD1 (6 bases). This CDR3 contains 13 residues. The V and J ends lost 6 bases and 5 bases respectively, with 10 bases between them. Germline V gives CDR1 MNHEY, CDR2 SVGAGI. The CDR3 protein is CASRTDRTGELFF. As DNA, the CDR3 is TGTGCCAGCAGAACCGACAGGACCGGGGAGCTGTTTTTT.

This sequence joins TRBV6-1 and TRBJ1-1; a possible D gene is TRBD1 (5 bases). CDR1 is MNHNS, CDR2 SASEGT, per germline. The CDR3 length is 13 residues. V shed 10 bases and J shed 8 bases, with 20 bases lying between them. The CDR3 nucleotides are TGTGCCACCCAGTCTGGGGGGGTTTCAGAAGCTTTCTTT. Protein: CATQSGGVSEAFF.

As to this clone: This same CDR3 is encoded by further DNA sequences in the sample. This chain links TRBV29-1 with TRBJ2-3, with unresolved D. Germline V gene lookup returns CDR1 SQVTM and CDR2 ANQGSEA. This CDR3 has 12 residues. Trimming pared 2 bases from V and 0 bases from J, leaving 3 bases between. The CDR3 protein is CSVELSTDTQYF. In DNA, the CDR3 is TGCAGCGTTGAATTAAGCACAGATACGCAGTATTTT.

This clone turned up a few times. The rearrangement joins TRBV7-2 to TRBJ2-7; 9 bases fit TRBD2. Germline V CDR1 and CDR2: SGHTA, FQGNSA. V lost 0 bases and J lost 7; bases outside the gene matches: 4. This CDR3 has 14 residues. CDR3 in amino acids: CASSLAISGGEQYF. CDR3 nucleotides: TGTGCCAGCAGCTTAGCGATTAGCGGGGGTGAGCAGTACTTC. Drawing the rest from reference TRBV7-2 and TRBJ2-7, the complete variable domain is GAGVSQSPSNKVTEKGKDVELRCDPISGHTALYWYRQSLGQGLEFLIYFQGNSAPDKSGLPSDRFSAERTGGSVSTLTIQRTQQEDSAVYLCASSLAISGGEQYFGPGTRLTVT.

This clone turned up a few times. The CDR3 loop is CASSLGTGRAFF. The DNA of the CDR3 is TGTGCCAGCAGCTTAGGGACAGGGAGAGCTTTCTTT. This chain uses TRBV13 with TRBJ1-1; TRBD1 agrees at 7 bases. Germline V gene sequence: CDR1 PRHDT, CDR2 FYEKMQ (reference sequence). CDR3 size: 12 residues. Trimming at V came to 0 bases and at J to 10 bases, leaving 2 bases not matched to a gene.

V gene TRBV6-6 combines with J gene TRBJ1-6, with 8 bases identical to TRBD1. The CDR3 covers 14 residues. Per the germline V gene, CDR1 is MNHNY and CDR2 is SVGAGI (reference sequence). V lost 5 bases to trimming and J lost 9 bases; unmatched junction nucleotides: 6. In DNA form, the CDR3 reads TGTGCCAGCAGTACCGACAGGGGTGGTTCACCCCTCCACTTT. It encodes CASSTDRGGSPLHF.

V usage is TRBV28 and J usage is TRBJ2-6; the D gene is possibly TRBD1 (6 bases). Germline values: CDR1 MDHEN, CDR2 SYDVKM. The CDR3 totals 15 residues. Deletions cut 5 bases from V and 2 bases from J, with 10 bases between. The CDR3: CASSTGSAGANVLTF. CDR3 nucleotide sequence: TGTGCCAGCAGTACAGGGTCTGCTGGGGCCAACGTCCTGACTTTC.

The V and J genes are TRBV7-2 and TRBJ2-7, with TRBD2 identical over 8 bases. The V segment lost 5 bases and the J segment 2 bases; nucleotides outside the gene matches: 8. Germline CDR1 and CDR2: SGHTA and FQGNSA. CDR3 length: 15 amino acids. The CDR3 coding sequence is TGTGCCAGCAGCCCCCGGGGGGGGGCGCCCTACGAGCAGTACTTC. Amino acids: CASSPRGGAPYEQYF.

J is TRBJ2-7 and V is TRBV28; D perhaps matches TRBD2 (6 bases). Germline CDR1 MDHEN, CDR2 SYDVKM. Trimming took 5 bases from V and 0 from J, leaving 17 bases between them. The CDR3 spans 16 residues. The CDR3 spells CASSPSGEANSYEQYF. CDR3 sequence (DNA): TGTGCCAGCAGTCCCTCGGGAGAGGCTAACTCCTACGAGCAGTACTTC. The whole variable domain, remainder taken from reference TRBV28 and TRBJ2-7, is DVKVTQSSRYLVKRTGEKVFLECVQDMDHENMFWYRQDPGLGLRLIYFSYDVKMKEKGDIPEGYSVSREKKERFSLILESASTNQTSMYLCASSPSGEANSYEQYFGPGTRLTVT.

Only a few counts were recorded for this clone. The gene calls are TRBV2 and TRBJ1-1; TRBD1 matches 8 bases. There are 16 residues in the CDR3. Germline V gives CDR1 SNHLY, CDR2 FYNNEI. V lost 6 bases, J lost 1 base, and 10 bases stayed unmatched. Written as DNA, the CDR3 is TGTGCCAGCAGGAGGTTCAGTGGGACAGGGAACACTGAAGCTTTCTTT. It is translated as CASRRFSGTGNTEAFF.

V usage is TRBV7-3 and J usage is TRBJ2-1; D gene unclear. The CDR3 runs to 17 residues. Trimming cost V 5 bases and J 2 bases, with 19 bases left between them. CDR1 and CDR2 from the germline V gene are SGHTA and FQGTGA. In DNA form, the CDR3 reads TGTGCCAGCAGCCCAACCCCTCCAGCGCTCCCCTACAATGAGCAGTTCTTC. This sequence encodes CASSPTPPALPYNEQFF. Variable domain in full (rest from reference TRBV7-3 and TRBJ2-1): GAGVSQTPSNKVTEKGKYVELRCDPISGHTALYWYRQSLGQGPEFLIYFQGTGAADDSGLPNDRFFAVRPEGSVSTLKIQRTERGDSAVYLCASSPTPPALPYNEQFFGPGTRLTVL.

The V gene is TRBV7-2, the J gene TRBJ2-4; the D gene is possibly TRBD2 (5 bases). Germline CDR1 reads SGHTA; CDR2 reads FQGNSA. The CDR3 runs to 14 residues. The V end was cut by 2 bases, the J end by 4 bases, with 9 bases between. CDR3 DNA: TGTGCCAGCAGCTTAACCGGGATGAAAAACATTCAGTACTTC. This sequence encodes CASSLTGMKNIQYF.

The CDR3 nucleotides read TGTGCCAGCAGCGGGCACAGCACCGGGGAGCTGTTTTTT. Residues: CASSGHSTGELFF. V is TRBV5-4 and J is TRBJ2-2; D not resolved. CDR1 is SGHNT and CDR2 is YYREEE in the germline V gene (reference sequence). V was pared by 4 bases and J by 4 bases, with 8 bases between. The CDR3 has 13 amino acids.

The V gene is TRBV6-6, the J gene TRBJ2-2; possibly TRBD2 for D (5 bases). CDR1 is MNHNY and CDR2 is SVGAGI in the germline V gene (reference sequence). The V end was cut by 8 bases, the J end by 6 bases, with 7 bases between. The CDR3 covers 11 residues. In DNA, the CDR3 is TGTGCCAGCCGGGGATCCGGGGAGCTGTTTTTT. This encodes CASRGSGELFF.

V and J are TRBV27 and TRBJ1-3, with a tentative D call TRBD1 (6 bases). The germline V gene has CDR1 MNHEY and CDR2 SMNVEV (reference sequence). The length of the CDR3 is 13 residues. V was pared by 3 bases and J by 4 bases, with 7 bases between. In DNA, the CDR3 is TGTGCCAGCAGTTTGACAGGAGGAAACACCATATATTTT. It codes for CASSLTGGNTIYF.

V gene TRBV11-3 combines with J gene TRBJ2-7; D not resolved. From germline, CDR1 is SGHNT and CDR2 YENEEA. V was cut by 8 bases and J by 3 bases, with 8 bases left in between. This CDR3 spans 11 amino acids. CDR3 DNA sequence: TGTGCCAGCGGTAGCTTCTACGAGCAGTACTTC. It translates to CASGSFYEQYF.

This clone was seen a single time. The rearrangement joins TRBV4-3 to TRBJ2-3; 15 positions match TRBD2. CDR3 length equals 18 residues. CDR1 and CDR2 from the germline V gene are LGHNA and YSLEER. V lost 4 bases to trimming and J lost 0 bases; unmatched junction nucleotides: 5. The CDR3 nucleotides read TGCGCCAGCAGCCCCCGGACTAGCGGGGGGGCCAGCACAGATACGCAGTATTTT. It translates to CASSPRTSGGASTDTQYF.

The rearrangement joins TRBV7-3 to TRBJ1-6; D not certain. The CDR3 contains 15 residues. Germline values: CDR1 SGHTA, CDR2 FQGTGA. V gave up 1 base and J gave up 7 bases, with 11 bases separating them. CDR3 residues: CASSLSGSLNSPLHF. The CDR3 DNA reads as TGTGCCAGCAGCTTAAGTGGCAGTTTGAATTCACCCCTCCACTTT.

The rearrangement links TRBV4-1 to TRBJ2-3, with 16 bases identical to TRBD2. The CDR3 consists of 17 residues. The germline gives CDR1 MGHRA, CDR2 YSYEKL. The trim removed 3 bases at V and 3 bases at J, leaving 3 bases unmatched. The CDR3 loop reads CASSQGTSGGATDTQYF. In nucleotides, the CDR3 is TGCGCCAGCAGCCAGGGGACTAGCGGGGGGGCAACAGATACGCAGTATTTT.

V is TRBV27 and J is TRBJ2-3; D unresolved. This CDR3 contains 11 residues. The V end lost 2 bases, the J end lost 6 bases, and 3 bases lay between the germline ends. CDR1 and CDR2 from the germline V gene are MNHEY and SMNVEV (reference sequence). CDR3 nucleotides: TGTGCCAGCAGTTTACGGGATACGCAGTATTTT. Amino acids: CASSLRDTQYF.